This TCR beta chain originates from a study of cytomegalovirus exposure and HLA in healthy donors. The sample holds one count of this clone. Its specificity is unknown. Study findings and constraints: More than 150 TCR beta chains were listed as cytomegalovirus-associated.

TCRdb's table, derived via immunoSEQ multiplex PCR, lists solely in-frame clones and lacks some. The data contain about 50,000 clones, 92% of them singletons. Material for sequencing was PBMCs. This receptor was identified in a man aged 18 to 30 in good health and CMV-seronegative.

In nucleotides, the CDR3 is TGTGCCAGCAGCCCCAGGGGGGTTTACGAGCAGTACTTC. Its protein product is CASSPRGVYEQYF. This chain uses TRBV11-2 with TRBJ2-7, with D tentatively TRBD1 (7 bases). This CDR3 spans 13 amino acids. Trimming took off 5 bases at V and 4 bases at J, with 12 bases between the two ends. Germline V gene sequence: CDR1 SGHAT, CDR2 FQNNGV.